This entry lists 15 T cell receptor beta chains sequenced from one sample in a study of shared clonotypes between healthy human individuals. Sequencing used immunoSEQ multiplex PCR; TCRdb keeps in-frame clones, though not all of them. Seen here are fewer than 2.5 million clones, approximately 93% observed once, and the top ten hold about 0.34%. Sequencing was done on a sample of naive CD4+ T cells from PBMCs. Subset in this sample: CD45RA+ positively selected. The receptors stem from a man aged 18 to 30 in good health. Some clones in this sample may be carry-over from other donors' samples.

The rearrangement links TRBV7-9 to TRBJ2-4; D is tentatively TRBD1 or TRBD2 (5 bases each). Trimming left V 4 bases short and J 0 bases short, with 10 bases between. Germline V gene lookup returns CDR1 SEHNR and CDR2 FQNEAQ (reference sequence). CDR3 length: 15 amino acids. CDR3 sequence reads: CASSSVGVAKNIQYF. The CDR3 region has the DNA TGTGCCAGCAGCTCTGTGGGGGTAGCCAAAAACATTCAGTACTTC.

This sequence joins TRBV28 and TRBJ2-3; 11 bases agree with TRBD2. CDR1 is MDHEN, CDR2 SYDVKM, per germline. After removal of 3 bases from V and 1 base from J, the junction contained 3 bases not matched to a gene. The CDR3 consists of 16 residues. The CDR3 DNA follows: TGTGCCAGCAGTTTGTTACTAGCGGGAGGCACAGATACGCAGTATTTT. It yields the protein CASSLLLAGGTDTQYF.

The rearrangement links TRBV5-1 to TRBJ2-7; D call uncertain. V lost 3 bases and J lost 0, with 13 bases in between. The CDR3 covers 15 residues. The germline V gene has CDR1 SGHRS and CDR2 YFSETQ. The CDR3 protein is CASSWAMQSSYEQYF. The CDR3 DNA reads TGCGCCAGCAGCTGGGCCATGCAGAGCTCCTACGAGCAGTACTTC.

The rearrangement links TRBV9 to TRBJ2-1; D may correspond to TRBD1 or TRBD2 (7 bases each). This CDR3 contains 18 residues. From germline, CDR1 is SGDLS and CDR2 YYNGEE. V was cut by 3 bases and J by 6 bases, with 25 bases left in between. The CDR3 coding sequence is TGTGCCAGCAGCGCAGGTTCCTTGGGAGGGGGCGACGGCAATGAGCAGTTCTTC. Encoded protein: CASSAGSLGGGDGNEQFF.

The chain employs TRBV9 and TRBJ2-3; 13 bases agree with TRBD2. The germline gives CDR1 SGDLS, CDR2 YYNGEE. The CDR3 spans 15 residues. V lost 4 bases and J lost 9; bases outside the gene matches: 8. The CDR3 sequence: CASSTGLAGAETQYF. CDR3 coding DNA: TGTGCCAGCAGCACAGGACTAGCGGGGGCCGAGACGCAGTATTTT.

The chain has TRBV4-1 and TRBJ2-1, with TRBD2 matching 11 bases. Germline loops: CDR1 MGHRA, CDR2 YSYEKL. Germline trimming cut 3 bases from V and 9 bases from J; bases unmatched to any gene: 10. The CDR3 runs 16 residues. The CDR3 nucleotides read TGCGCCAGCAGCCACAAACTAGCGGGAGTTGTCACTGAGCAGTTCTTC. Its translation: CASSHKLAGVVTEQFF.

V usage is TRBV19 and J usage is TRBJ2-3, with D possibly being TRBD2 (6 bases). Germline CDR1 and CDR2: LNHDA and SQIVND (reference sequence). The CDR3 is 14 residues long. The V gene lost 7 bases and the J gene lost 2 bases, with 13 bases spanning the gap. CDR3 DNA: TGTGCCAGTAAACAGCGGAGGGACACAGATACGCAGTATTTT. It codes for CASKQRRDTDTQYF.

V is TRBV7-3 and J is TRBJ2-1, with D unresolved. The V and J ends lost 5 bases and 4 bases respectively, with 15 bases between them. This CDR3 comprises 15 residues. The germline gives CDR1 SGHTA, CDR2 FQGTGA. The CDR3 DNA follows: TGTGCCAGCAGCCTAGGCGCGGAATTATACAATGAGCAGTTCTTC. This codes for CASSLGAELYNEQFF.

The chain is built from TRBV27 and TRBJ2-1, with TRBD1 identical over 9 bases. V was pared by 4 bases and J by 8 bases, with 15 bases of the junction left unmatched. Germline loops: CDR1 MNHEY, CDR2 SMNVEV (reference sequence). CDR3 length: 17 amino acids. CDR3 in DNA: TGTGCCAGCAGTTCAGAAACCGGGACAGGGCCCATGTATGAGCAGTTCTTC. Translated: CASSSETGTGPMYEQFF.

This rearrangement joins TRBV5-4 to TRBJ2-1, with 12 bases matching TRBD2. Germline CDR1 and CDR2: SGHNT and YYREEE (reference sequence). J lost 1 base, V lost 3 bases, and 2 bases had no gene match. CDR3 size: 16 residues. The CDR3 DNA is TGTGCCAGCAGCTCCGGGACTAGCGGGTCCTACAATGAGCAGTTCTTC. It yields the protein CASSSGTSGSYNEQFF. The entire variable domain, with the rest obtained from reference TRBV5-4 and TRBJ2-1, is as follows: ETGVTQSPTHLIKTRGQQVTLRCSSQSGHNTVSWYQQALGQGPQFIFQYYREEENGRGNFPPRFSGLQFPNYSSELNVNALELDDSALYLCASSSGTSGSYNEQFFGPGTRLTVL.

This rearrangement joins TRBV30 to TRBJ1-6, with D possibly TRBD1 on 5 matching bases. V lost 3 bases and J 0 bases, leaving 12 bases between the germline ends. This CDR3 has 16 amino acids. Germline assignment: CDR1 GTSNPN and CDR2 SVGIG (reference sequence). The CDR3 region has the DNA TGTGCCTGGAGCTTCGCAGGGCCCTCCTATAATTCACCCCTCCACTTT. Residues: CAWSFAGPSYNSPLHF.

The chain uses TRBV28 and TRBJ1-2; a possible D gene is TRBD1 (5 bases). The CDR3 consists of 11 residues. Between the trimmed V and J ends, which lost 8 bases and 7 bases, there was a span of 11 bases. Per germline, CDR1 MDHEN and CDR2 SYDVKM. The chain's CDR3 is CASAGRGGYTF. The DNA for the CDR3 is TGTGCCAGCGCAGGGAGGGGTGGCTACACCTTC.

This chain links TRBV5-1 with TRBJ1-4; the D is unclear. The germline V gene encodes CDR1 SGHRS and CDR2 YFSETQ. This CDR3 comprises 14 residues. Trimming removed 2 bases from V and 10 bases from J, with 15 bases in between. Written as DNA, the CDR3 is TGCGCCAGCAGCTTCAACCTGGTTAGCGGAAAACTGTTTTTT. This translates into CASSFNLVSGKLFF.

This chain joins TRBV6-5 and TRBJ1-4, with TRBD1 matching 9 bases. The length of the CDR3 is 14 residues. V was pared by 6 bases and J by 8 bases, with 7 bases of the junction left unmatched. The V gene's germline CDR1 is MNHEY and CDR2 SVGAGI. CDR3 in amino acids: CASSFGTGREKLFF. The DNA for the CDR3 is TGTGCCAGCAGCTTCGGGACAGGGAGGGAAAAACTGTTTTTT.

The V and J genes are TRBV28 and TRBJ2-5; D remains unclear. The CDR3 has 11 amino acids. CDR1 and CDR2 from the germline V gene are MDHEN and SYDVKM. Trimming cost V 5 bases and J 7 bases, with 8 bases left between them. The CDR3 sequence: CASSVNGTQYF. CDR3 bases: TGTGCCAGCAGTGTTAATGGGACCCAGTACTTC.